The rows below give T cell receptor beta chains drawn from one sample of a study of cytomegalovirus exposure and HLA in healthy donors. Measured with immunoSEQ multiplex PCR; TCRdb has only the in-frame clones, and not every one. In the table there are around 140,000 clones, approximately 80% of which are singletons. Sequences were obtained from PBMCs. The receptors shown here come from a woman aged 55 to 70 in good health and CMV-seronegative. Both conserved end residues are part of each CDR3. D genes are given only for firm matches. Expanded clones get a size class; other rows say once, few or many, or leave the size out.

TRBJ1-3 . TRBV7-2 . TGTGCCAGCAGCTTTTTCAGCCTCAGGGGTTTAGTTGGAAACACCATATATTTT CASSFFSLRGLVGNTIYF
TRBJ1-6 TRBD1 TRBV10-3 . TGTGCCATCAGCCCGGGACAGGGATCCATGGGGGGTTCACCCCTCCACTTT CAISPGQGSMGGSPLHF
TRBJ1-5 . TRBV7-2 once TGTGCCAGCAGCCCTGGTCGGAGAGCCCCCAATCAGCCCCAGCATTTT CASSPGRRAPNQPQHF
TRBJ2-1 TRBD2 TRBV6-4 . TGTGCCAGCGGATCCGGGACTAGCGGGATGAATGAGCAGTTCTTC CASGSGTSGMNEQFF
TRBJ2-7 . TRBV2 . TGTGCCAACAGGGACTCCTCCTACGAGCAGTACTTC CANRDSSYEQYF
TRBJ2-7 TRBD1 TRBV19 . TGTGCCAGTAGTCCCGGGACAGGAGGCTCCTACGAGCAGTACTTC CASSPGTGGSYEQYF
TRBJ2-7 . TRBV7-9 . TGTGCCAGCAGCTTATCATTAGAGGTCGCGAGGCAGTACTTC CASSLSLEVARQYF
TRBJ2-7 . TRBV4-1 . TGCGCCAGCAGCCAGGGCTCCTTCTACGAGCAGTACTTC CASSQGSFYEQYF
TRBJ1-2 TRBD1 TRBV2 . TGTGCCAGTAGCCAGGGGGAGAACTATGGCTACACCTTC CASSQGENYGYTF
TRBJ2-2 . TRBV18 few TGTGCCAGCTCACTGGGTGGACAGAACACCGGGGAGCTGTTTTTT CASSLGGQNTGELFF
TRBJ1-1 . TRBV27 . TGTGCCAGCAGTTCCCCTAGAGGTGAAGCTTTCTTT CASSSPRGEAFF
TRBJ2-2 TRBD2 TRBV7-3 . TGTGCCAGCAGCTTGCTAGCGGGAGACCTGAGAGGGGAGCTGTTTTTT CASSLLAGDLRGELFF
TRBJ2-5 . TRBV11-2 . TGTGCCAGCAGCTTCTTGGACTGGCGGAGCCACCAAGAGACCCAGTACTTC CASSFLDWRSHQETQYF
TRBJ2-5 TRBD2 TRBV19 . TGTGCCAGTAGTCCAGGACTAGCGGGGTGGAAAGAGACCCAGTACTTC CASSPGLAGWKETQYF
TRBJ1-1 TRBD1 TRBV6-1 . TGTGCCAGCCGACAGGGCCTGAACACTGAAGCTTTCTTT CASRQGLNTEAFF
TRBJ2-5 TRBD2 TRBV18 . TGTGCCAGCTCACCCACGGGAGGGCCACCCCAAGAGACCCAGTACTTC CASSPTGGPPQETQYF
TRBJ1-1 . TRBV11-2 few TGTGCCAGCAGGAAGCGGTGGAACACTGAAGCTTTCTTT CASRKRWNTEAFF
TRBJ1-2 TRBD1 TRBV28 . TGTGCCAGCAGATTAGGGGGCTCCAACTATGGCTACACCTTC CASRLGGSNYGYTF
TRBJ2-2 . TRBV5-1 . TGCGCCAGCGCGCCCCAGGGATCCGGGGAGCTGTTTTTT CASAPQGSGELFF
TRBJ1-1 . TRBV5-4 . TGTGCCAGCAGCTTTGACACGAACACTGAAGCTTTCTTT CASSFDTNTEAFF
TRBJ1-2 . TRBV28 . TGTGCCGGCCAGACTAACTATGGCTACACCTTC CAGQTNYGYTF
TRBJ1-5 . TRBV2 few TGTGCCAGCAGTGCTGGATCCGGGATCCAGCCCCAGCATTTT CASSAGSGIQPQHF
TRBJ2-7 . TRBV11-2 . TGTGCCAGCAGCCCCGCACGGGGGTACTCCTACGAGCAGTACTTC CASSPARGYSYEQYF
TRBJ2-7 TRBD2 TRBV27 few TGTGCCAGCAGTACCAGACTAGCGGGGCTCTCCTACGAGCAGTACTTC CASSTRLAGLSYEQYF
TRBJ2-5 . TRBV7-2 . TGTGCCAGCACCGAGCAGGGGCAGTCTGGGCAGACCCAGTACTTC CASTEQGQSGQTQYF
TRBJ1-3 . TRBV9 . TGTGCCAGCAGCGTAGGGGGAACGACAGGAATCTCTGGAAACACCATATATTTT CASSVGGTTGISGNTIYF
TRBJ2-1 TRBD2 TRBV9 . TGTGCCAGCAGCGTGGGACTAGCGGGATTTGATGAGCAGTTCTTC CASSVGLAGFDEQFF
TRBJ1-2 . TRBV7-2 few TGTGCCAGCAGCCAAGGAGGGGGGGACTATGGCTACACCTTC CASSQGGGDYGYTF
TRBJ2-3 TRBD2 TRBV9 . TGTGCCAGCAGCGTTACTAGCGGGAGCGCAGATACGCAGTATTTT CASSVTSGSADTQYF
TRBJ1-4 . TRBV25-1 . TGTGCCAGCAGTGAAGCGGGCAGACTTAATGAAAAACTGTTTTTT CASSEAGRLNEKLFF
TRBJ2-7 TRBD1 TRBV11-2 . TGTGCCAGCAGCAGGACAGGGGGGAGCGAGCAGTACTTC CASSRTGGSEQYF
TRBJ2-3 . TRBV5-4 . TGTGCCAGCAGCTCGGGGGACGGTGGCACAGATACGCAGTATTTT CASSSGDGGTDTQYF
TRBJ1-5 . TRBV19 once TGTGCCAGTAGCGAGCGCTACACTTATCAGCCCCAGCATTTT CASSERYTYQPQHF
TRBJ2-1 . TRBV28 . TGTGCCAGCAGTCACAGGGTGGAGTTCTTC CASSHRVEFF
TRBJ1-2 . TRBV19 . TGTGCCAGTAGTATAGATCGCCCGCGTAGTGGCTACACCTTC CASSIDRPRSGYTF
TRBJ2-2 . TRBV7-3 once TGTGCCAGCAGCTTTAACGGGATTACCGGGGAGCTGTTTTTT CASSFNGITGELFF
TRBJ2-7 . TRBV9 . TGTGCCAGCAGCGCTCTGGCAGACTTCTCCTACGAGCAGTACTTC CASSALADFSYEQYF
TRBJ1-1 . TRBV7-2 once TGTGCCAGCACCCCACTAGCGGAGCCGAACACTGAAGCTTTCTTT CASTPLAEPNTEAFF
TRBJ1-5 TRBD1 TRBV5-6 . TGTGCCAGCAGCTTCGGGACAGGGACCGGTAGCAATCAGCCCCAGCATTTT CASSFGTGTGSNQPQHF
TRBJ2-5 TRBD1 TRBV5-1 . TGCGCCAGCAGCTTTGGTACAGGGGAACAGACCCAGTACTTC CASSFGTGEQTQYF
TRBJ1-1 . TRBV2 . TGTGCCAGCAGTACCAGGGGATCGAACACTGAAGCTTTCTTT CASSTRGSNTEAFF
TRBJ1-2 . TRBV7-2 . TGTGCCAGCAGCTTAGTTGGGCTTCGGGGCTACACCTTC CASSLVGLRGYTF
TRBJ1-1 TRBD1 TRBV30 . TGTGCCTGGGATCTGGACAGGGGTGGAACTGAAGCTTTCTTT CAWDLDRGGTEAFF
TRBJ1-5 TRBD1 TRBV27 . TGTGCCAGCAGTTGGACAGGGCCCAACTTTAGCAATCAGCCCCAGCATTTT CASSWTGPNFSNQPQHF
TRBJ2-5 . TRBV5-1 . TGCGCCAGCAGCAGGGATGGACTTTTACAAGAGACCCAGTACTTC CASSRDGLLQETQYF
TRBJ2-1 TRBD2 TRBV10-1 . TGCGCCACCTTACCTCTCCCCCGGGAGGCTAAATACAATGAGCAGTTCTTC CATLPLPREAKYNEQFF
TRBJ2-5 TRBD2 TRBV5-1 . TGCGCCAGCAGCCCCCAAGGACTAGCGGGGGGAGAGACCCAGTACTTC CASSPQGLAGGETQYF
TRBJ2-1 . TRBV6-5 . TGTGCCAGCAGGAGAAACAGGGAAGGGAATGAGCAGTTCTTC CASRRNREGNEQFF
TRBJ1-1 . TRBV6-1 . TGTGCCAGCAGTGAATACGCCTTGGGGCAGGGTGAAGCTTTCTTT CASSEYALGQGEAFF
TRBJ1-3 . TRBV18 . TGTGCCAGCTCACCAGACAAGAGCTCTGGAAACACCATATATTTT CASSPDKSSGNTIYF